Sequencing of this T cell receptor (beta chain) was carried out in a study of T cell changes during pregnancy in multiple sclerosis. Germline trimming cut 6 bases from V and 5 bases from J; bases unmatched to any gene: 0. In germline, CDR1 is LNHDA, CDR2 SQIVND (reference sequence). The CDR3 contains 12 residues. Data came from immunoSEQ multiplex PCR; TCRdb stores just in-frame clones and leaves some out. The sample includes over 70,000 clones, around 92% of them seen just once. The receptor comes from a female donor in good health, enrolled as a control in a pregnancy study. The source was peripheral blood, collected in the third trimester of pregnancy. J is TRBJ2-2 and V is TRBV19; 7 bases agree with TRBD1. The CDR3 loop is CASSRGTGELFF. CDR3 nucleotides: TGTGCCAGTAGCAGGGGGACCGGGGAGCTGTTTTTT.